This T cell receptor (beta chain) comes out of a study of shared clonotypes between healthy human individuals. About the study: The study used three CD4 naive, three CD4 memory, two CD8 naive and one CD8 memory plate per donor. Findings and caveats of the study: The four-donor shared clonotypes exceeded non-shared clonotypes in generation probability, with non-shared ones scoring lower. Across subsets, estimated richness was generally greater for naive than for memory populations.

Details on this clone: What it binds is unknown.

Germline V gene data show CDR1 as SGHTA and CDR2 as FQGNSA. The V end was cut by 1 base, the J end by 4 bases, with 11 bases between. The CDR3 totals 15 residues. The table came from immunoSEQ multiplex PCR; TCRdb's copy has only in-frame clones and leaves some out. The sample records under 2,500,000 clones, around 95% being singletons. The clonotype was recovered from a man between 18 and 35 years old in good health. J is TRBJ1-3 and V is TRBV7-2; D perhaps matches TRBD1 (6 bases). The source material was naive CD4+ T cells sorted from blood. This sample's subset: CD45RA+ positively selected. Here the CDR3 reads CASSLDGQRGNTIYF. CDR3 nucleotide sequence: TGTGCCAGCAGCTTAGATGGACAGCGAGGAAACACCATATATTTT.